The clone carrying this T cell receptor beta chain was found a few times. The data stem from a study of identical twins. Unmatched junction bases numbered 3, after V lost 4 bases and J lost 6 bases. This CDR3 comprises 12 residues. Germline CDR1 reads SQVTM; CDR2 reads ANQGSEA. In TCRdb, the 5' RACE reads were re-called with MiXCR into one record per CDR3 protein. The sample has a few hundred thousand distinct CDR3 sequences, roughly 9.5% seen once. This sample was also put to use in a study of yellow fever vaccine responses in identical twins.

Sequenced material: PBMCs. The J gene is TRBJ2-4, the V gene TRBV29-1, with 7 bases matching TRBD2. This TCR was sampled from a woman under 30 in good health. The CDR3 is CSVGGGGNIQYF. In nucleotides, the CDR3 is TGCAGCGTTGGGGGGGGAGGAAACATTCAGTACTTC.